This record concerns one T cell receptor (beta chain) sequence. The target antigen is unknown. The data were obtained in a study of OX40 agonist ivuxolimab in advanced cancers. Overall study findings and caveats: Researchers did not establish what antigens the expanded peripheral T cells target. The CD4+ and CD8+ T cells in the blood had expanded clonally by week 6 at 0.1 to 3.0 mg/kg.

Data came from immunoSEQ multiplex PCR; TCRdb stores just in-frame clones and leaves some out. This table holds some 10,000 clones, about three quarters found once. Germline CDR1 and CDR2: MDHEN and SYDVKM. This CDR3 has 13 amino acids. Between the trimmed V and J ends, which lost 3 bases and 1 base, there was a span of 6 bases. The TCR sequence derives from an adult with an advanced solid tumor such as melanoma, head and neck, liver or kidney cancer. The source material was CD4+ or CD8+ T cells sorted from blood, sampled in a trial of the OX40 agonist ivuxolimab. The chain couples TRBV28 to TRBJ1-1, with no clear D. The CDR3 protein is CASSFVRNTEAFF. The CDR3 nucleotides read TGTGCCAGCAGTTTTGTCAGGAACACTGAAGCTTTCTTT.